This T cell receptor (beta chain) is drawn from a study of shared clonotypes between healthy human individuals (dated by TCRdb to 2019 to 2021). Background for the entire study: The cohort included three men and two women between 18 and 49 years of age. To estimate repertoire size and how much clonotypes are shared between individuals, the study performed deep sequencing of blood TCR repertoires from roughly five healthy adults. To increase sequencing depth and limit assay-specific biases, different laboratories used diverse techniques to prepare libraries and sequence TCR repertoires. Each donor's leukapheresis produced roughly between roughly 0.85 and 9.5 billion PBMCs. For each donor, CD4 naive and CD4 memory were each given three plates, CD8 naive was given two plates, and CD8 memory was given one plate. Here is what the overall study found, with its caveats: Pairwise subsampling led to the expectation that sequencing depth would affect the degree of clonotype sharing among donors. The small number of donors limited the genetic and exposure-history diversity represented. Incomplete sequencing was indicated by rarefaction of sorted-subset datasets, despite the large sequencing depth. Compared with non-shared clonotypes, clonotypes shared by all four sorted-subset donors had higher generation probabilities. Sampling was limited to blood, and TCR repertoires in tissue likely differ from TCR repertoires in blood. Naive subsets generally had larger estimated clonotype richness than memory subsets. About 5% of naive CD4, roughly 3.5% of naive CD8, approximately 2% of memory CD4, and 0.35% to 0.4% of memory CD8 clonotypes were shared across several donors.

TCR CDR3 regions were amplified from genomic DNA by multiplex PCR using the deep immunoSEQ assay. Extracted genomic DNA from each cell subset was spread evenly across all wells of several immunoSEQ 96-well plates, with each plate serving as a replicate. For sorted subsets, roughly 200 ng genomic DNA, equal to some 30,000 T cell genomes, was loaded into each replicate PCR. Purified libraries were quantified with a Qubit 3.0 fluorometer, sized on a Bioanalyzer 2100, and re-quantified with the KAPA Library Quantification kit. A separate single-read 150-cycle Illumina NextSeq 550 flow cell was used to sequence each immunoSEQ 96-well plate. The paper's processing steps were these. Because only junctional sequences without quality scores were contained in the immunoSEQ output, filtering matching that applied to full-length reads could not be performed. To assign V/J genes and CDR3, sequences were annotated using PyIR, a Python wrapper for IgBLAST v1.9, with IMGT germline references. Reads were filtered out if the reads had weak V/J assignments (E-value above 1e-6), no CDR3, stop codons, out-of-frame junctions, or ambiguous translated residues. V3J clonotypes were defined by identical inferred V gene, J gene, and CDR3 amino acid sequence. To compute the percentage overlap between repertoires, the number of shared unique clonotypes was divided by the size of the smaller repertoire. Repertoire richness was assessed with RTK rarefaction, the Chao1 estimator, and Recon v2.1 estimates of unobserved clonotypes. OLGA was used to compute generation probabilities for all TCRbeta clonotypes that the gDNA method yielded from a handful of donors. Not all clones reach the TCRdb copy of this immuneACCESS table, which keeps in-frame sequences only. Checked studies attribute under half of the gap to unresolved V genes and leave the rest unexplained. The V and J calls and clone size were taken over from that table, and D and trimming were inferred from the DNA. The sample profile shows roughly 1,000,000 clones; around 78% of them were found once. The ten largest clonotypes hold 0.5% to 0.65% of the sample.

The donors were healthy, HIV-negative adults who had no recently reported acute infections or vaccinations. Every donor was a Caucasian adult residing in Nashville, Tennessee, USA. Magnetic negative selection was used to enrich CD4+ T cells, after which naive cells were positively selected on CD45RA and the negative fraction became the memory subset. After blood collection by leukapheresis, PBMCs were isolated using Ficoll-Histopaque density gradient centrifugation and then cryopreserved in the vapor phase of liquid nitrogen. Analytical flow cytometry was used to check the purity and quantity of every magnetically sorted T cell population. Genomic DNA was isolated from each sorted fraction and quantified by UV absorbance on a Nanodrop 2000c. Comments on this clone: Its antigen specificity is not known. No per-base quality is available; no much larger clone lies one base away.

The TCR was taken from a man aged 18 to 30 in good health. Some clones in this sample may be carry-over from other donors' samples. The sequenced sample consisted of memory CD4+ T cells from PBMCs. The sample's cell subset or site, from its label and the paper: CD45RA-negative fraction.

The CDR3 is CASSSRGVSTDTQYF. The DNA is TGTGCCAGCAGCAGTCGGGGAGTTAGCACAGATACGCAGTATTTT. Rearrangement joined TRBV5-4 to TRBJ2-3; the D gene is possibly TRBD2, with 5 bases matching. CDR3 length: 15 amino acids, cysteine to phenylalanine. The entry retains the CDR3 DNA only, 45 bases that are in frame from base 1. Deletion took 4 bases off V and 0 bases off J, with a span of 12 bases between the germline ends. Sequences SGHNT (CDR1) and YYREEE (CDR2) are obtained from the germline V gene (reference sequence).